This T cell receptor beta chain comes out of a study of shared clonotypes between healthy human individuals. HIV-negative, healthy adults without recent acute infections or vaccinations were the donors. Within Nashville, Tennessee resided all donors, each a Caucasian adult. The ends were cut back, 1 base at V and 0 bases at J, with 16 bases in the middle. Germline CDR1 GTSNPN, CDR2 SVGIG (reference sequence). This CDR3 contains 17 residues. As handled by the study authors: Quality scores were absent from the junction-only immunoSEQ sequences, so filtering differed. This table comes from immunoSEQ multiplex PCR, and its TCRdb copy is limited to in-frame clones, with some not included. V and J calls and clone size are as listed in that table; D and trimming were resolved from the DNA. The data show about 520,000 clones, 81% seen once.

The material sequenced was PBMCs. The chain has TRBV30 and TRBJ1-5; D unclear. This sequence originates from a woman aged 40 to 55 in good health. Some clones in this sample may be carry-over from other donors' samples. As DNA, the CDR3 is TGTGCCTGGAGTGCCGGTGGCAGTCTGTATAGCAATCAGCCCCAGCATTTT. This sequence encodes CAWSAGGSLYSNQPQHF.